This T cell receptor (beta chain) was profiled in a study of cytomegalovirus exposure and HLA in healthy donors. Primers for the PCR totalled 60 Vbeta and 13 Jbeta. TCRdb's table, derived via immunoSEQ multiplex PCR, lists solely in-frame clones and lacks some. Of roughly 150,000 clones detected, 79% appear once; the ten largest clones hold around 6.3%. Study-wide points: There were reportedly fewer N-insertions in an Asian-associated ancestry cluster than the roughly 670-donor mean, in a later analysis.

A note on this clone: Its antigen is unidentified.

CDR3 size: 15 residues. V lost 6 bases and J lost 2; bases outside the gene matches: 6. Germline V gene data show CDR1 as SGHTA and CDR2 as FQGNSA. This receptor was taken from a man aged 35 to 55 in good health and CMV-seropositive. The sequenced sample consisted of PBMCs. V and J are TRBV7-2 and TRBJ2-1, with 8 bases matching TRBD2. CDR3 loop: CASRLAGGTYNEQFF. In nucleotides, the CDR3 is TGTGCCAGCAGACTGGCGGGAGGTACCTACAATGAGCAGTTCTTC.